The next 27 T cell receptor beta chains were all read from a single sample in a study of T cells in localized non-small cell lung cancer. The method was immunoSEQ multiplex PCR; TCRdb's version includes in-frame clones alone and lacks a portion of them. The repertoire consists of approximately 35,000 clones, with around 90% occurring once and the leading ten covering about 3.9%. The sequences come from peripheral blood, collected before any cancer treatment. The source is a man between 35 and 75 years old with stage I lung adenocarcinoma.

The chain employs TRBV11-3 and TRBJ2-7; a weak D match, TRBD1 (6 bases). CDR1 is SGHNT, CDR2 YENEEA, per germline. V lost 5 bases to trimming and J lost 6 bases, with 14 bases between them. The CDR3 is made up of 13 amino acids. The CDR3 is CASSPRGPGEQYF. The CDR3, as DNA: TGTGCCAGCAGCCCCAGGGGTCCTGGCGAGCAGTACTTC.

The chain carries TRBV11-2 and TRBJ2-1; 11 bases are shared with TRBD1. V dropped 3 bases and J dropped 2; count of bases not matched to a gene: 0. Germline values: CDR1 SGHAT, CDR2 FQNNGV. This CDR3 has 15 amino acids. CDR3 bases: TGTGCCAGCAGCTTGGGACAGGGGGCCTACAATGAGCAGTTCTTC. This gives the protein CASSLGQGAYNEQFF.

This clone was seen once. The V call is TRBV29-1, the J call TRBJ2-7, with TRBD1 matching over 11 bases. Germline V gene lookup returns CDR1 SQVTM and CDR2 ANQGSEA. The trim removed 6 bases at V and 2 bases at J, leaving 3 bases unmatched. The length of the CDR3 is 13 residues. DNA for the CDR3: TGCAGCGTCGGGACAGGGGGAACCTACGAGCAGTACTTC. Encoded protein: CSVGTGGTYEQYF.

The rearrangement joins TRBV27 to TRBJ1-2; a possible D gene is TRBD1 (6 bases). The CDR3 has 13 amino acids. Trimming took 6 bases from V and 2 from J, leaving 10 bases between them. Germline values: CDR1 MNHEY, CDR2 SMNVEV (reference sequence). The DNA of the CDR3 is TGTGCCAGCAGCCCGGGACAAAACTATGGCTACACCTTC. Amino acid sequence: CASSPGQNYGYTF.

The rearrangement links TRBV16 to TRBJ1-3; no clear D gene. The CDR3 sequence is 13 residues long. With 4 bases removed from V and 3 bases from J, the gap between germline ends came to 7 bases. Germline loops: CDR1 KGHSY, CDR2 FQNENV. CDR3 loop: CASSLGVGNTIYF. CDR3 nucleotide sequence: TGTGCCAGCAGCCTAGGAGTTGGAAACACCATATATTTT.

About this clone: The junction departs from germline at one end; a sequencing error may be responsible. The V call is TRBV7-7, the J call TRBJ2-1; no reliable D call. CDR3 length: 16 amino acids. Per the germline V gene, CDR1 is SSHAT and CDR2 is FNYEAQ (reference sequence). The CDR3 loop reads CASSNGRTISHAEQFF. The CDR3 nucleotides are TGTGCTAGCAGCAACGGACGGACGATCTCACACGCTGAGCAGTTCTTC.

The V call is TRBV30, the J call TRBJ2-6; D ambiguous. Germline V gene sequence: CDR1 GTSNPN, CDR2 SVGIG (reference sequence). This CDR3 has 14 residues. Trimming stripped 1 base from V and 2 bases from J, with 6 bases between. CDR3 DNA sequence: TGTGCCTGGAGTGATATGGCTGGGGCCAACGTCCTGACTTTC. Its protein is CAWSDMAGANVLTF. The full variable domain, in which reference TRBV30 and TRBJ2-6 provide the parts outside the CDR3, is SQTIHQWPATLVQPVGSPLSLECTVEGTSNPNLYWYRQAAGRGLQLLFYSVGIGQISSEVPQNLSASRPQDRQFILSSKKLLLSDSGFYLCAWSDMAGANVLTFGAGSRLTVL.

The chain recombines TRBV7-2 with TRBJ2-7; 8 bases agree with TRBD2. Germline V gene lookup returns CDR1 SGHTA and CDR2 FQGNSA. The V gene end was trimmed by 0 bases and the J gene end by 5 bases; junction bases not matched to a gene: 9. This CDR3 region has 16 residues. CDR3 in amino acids: CASSLAGRGVGNEQYF. CDR3 nucleotide sequence: TGTGCCAGCAGCTTAGCTGGGCGGGGGGTTGGAAACGAGCAGTACTTC.

The rearrangement links TRBV19 to TRBJ1-2; the D is unclear. Germline V CDR1 and CDR2: LNHDA, SQIVND (reference sequence). The CDR3 consists of 12 residues. The CDR3 protein is CASSPGSYGYTF. As DNA, the CDR3 is TGTGCGTCCTCCCCGGGGTCCTATGGCTACACCTTC. The full variable domain, in which reference TRBV19 and TRBJ1-2 provide the parts outside the CDR3, is DGGITQSPKYLFRKEGQNVTLSCEQNLNHDAMYWYRQDPGQGLRLIYYSQIVNDFQKGDIAEGYSVSREKKESFPLTVTSAQKNPTAFYLCASSPGSYGYTFGSGTRLTVV.

Worth noting for this clone: Other DNA sequences from this sample encode an identical CDR3 as well. V is TRBV5-6 and J is TRBJ2-3; 8 nucleotides align to TRBD2. Trimming at V came to 5 bases and at J to 5 bases, leaving 16 bases not matched to a gene. Per germline, CDR1 SGHDT and CDR2 YYEEEE. This CDR3 has 17 residues. In nucleotides, the CDR3 is TGTGCCAGCAGTTCTCCCGGGGGGGACCTGAGGAGAGATACGCAGTATTTT. Translated, it gives CASSSPGGDLRRDTQYF.

The chain links TRBV19 to TRBJ1-5, with D possibly being TRBD1 (5 bases). Looked up from germline, CDR1 is LNHDA and CDR2 is SQIVND (reference sequence). V was clipped by 0 bases and J by 6 bases, with 9 bases between them. The CDR3 runs 14 residues. The CDR3 DNA sequence: TGTGCCAGTAGTATAGATGGGACGCCTCAGCCCCAGCATTTT. It translates to CASSIDGTPQPQHF. Combining the CDR3 with reference TRBV19 and TRBJ1-5 gives the whole variable domain DGGITQSPKYLFRKEGQNVTLSCEQNLNHDAMYWYRQDPGQGLRLIYYSQIVNDFQKGDIAEGYSVSREKKESFPLTVTSAQKNPTAFYLCASSIDGTPQPQHFGDGTRLSIL.

The V and J genes are TRBV19 and TRBJ2-6, with D perhaps given as TRBD1 or TRBD2 (5 bases each). The CDR3 is 16 amino acids. Germline CDR1 and CDR2: LNHDA and SQIVND (reference sequence). V was pared by 5 bases and J by 4 bases, with 15 bases between. The CDR3 spells CASSDRGVMGANVLTF. The CDR3 DNA reads as TGTGCCAGTAGTGATAGGGGAGTGATGGGGGCCAACGTCCTGACTTTC.

Only one count was recorded for this clone. The chain links TRBV6-1 to TRBJ1-1, with TRBD1 matching over 7 bases. J gave up 5 bases and V 4 bases, and 4 bases lay outside the gene matches. Germline V gene lookup returns CDR1 MNHNS and CDR2 SASEGT. CDR3 length: 13 amino acids. CDR3: CASSGNRGTEAFF. CDR3 bases: TGTGCCAGCAGTGGGAACAGGGGTACTGAAGCTTTCTTT.

The chain couples TRBV19 to TRBJ1-2; TRBD1 agrees at 8 bases. The CDR3 contains 13 residues. Germline trimming cut 6 bases from V and 5 bases from J; bases unmatched to any gene: 5. Germline assignment: CDR1 LNHDA and CDR2 SQIVND (reference sequence). The CDR3 DNA reads TGTGCCAGTAGGTCACAGGGGGATTATGGCTACACCTTC. Protein sequence: CASRSQGDYGYTF.

The table lists this clone with a count of one. The chain joins TRBV19 to TRBJ1-1; D is perhaps TRBD1 (6 bases). The ends were cut back, 0 bases at V and 1 base at J, with 9 bases in the middle. Germline lookup yields CDR1 LNHDA and CDR2 SQIVND (reference sequence). The CDR3 is 15 amino acids. The CDR3 sequence is CASSIDPGENTEAFF. For the CDR3, the DNA is TGTGCCAGTAGTATAGATCCAGGGGAGAACACTGAAGCTTTCTTT.

This rearrangement joins TRBV27 to TRBJ2-1, with D possibly being TRBD2 (6 bases). The CDR3 loop spans 13 amino acids. Germline CDR1 MNHEY, CDR2 SMNVEV (reference sequence). V dropped 4 bases and J dropped 15 bases, with 19 bases sitting between them. Here the CDR3 DNA reads TGTGCCAGCAGTTCGGAGGGCTTTCGGTTTTGGTTCTTC. Translation: CASSSEGFRFWFF.

The chain joins TRBV9 to TRBJ2-1; tentatively, D is TRBD2 (6 bases). The CDR3 totals 16 residues. Looked up from germline, CDR1 is SGDLS and CDR2 is YYNGEE. The V and J ends lost 3 bases and 4 bases respectively, with 17 bases between them. The CDR3 sequence: CASSGPGLRPYNEQFF. The CDR3 region has the DNA TGTGCCAGCAGCGGTCCGGGACTCCGACCTTACAATGAGCAGTTCTTC.

The rearrangement uses TRBV27 and TRBJ2-1, with D possibly being TRBD1 (5 bases). CDR3 length equals 16 residues. Trimming left V 6 bases short and J 7 bases short, with 22 bases between. Germline CDR1 reads MNHEY; CDR2 reads SMNVEV (reference sequence). The CDR3 DNA is TGTGCCAGCAGGCCTTCGGGCAGGGTCCTCGTAAATGAGCAGTTCTTC. Protein: CASRPSGRVLVNEQFF.

The chain carries TRBV5-4 and TRBJ2-1; TRBD1 matches at 9 bases. In germline, CDR1 is SGHNT, CDR2 YYREEE (reference sequence). V trimming: 7 bases; J trimming: 8 bases; junction bases outside the gene matches: 7. The CDR3 spans 13 residues. For the CDR3, the DNA is TGTGCCAGCTCTAAGGACAGGGGCGATGAGCAGTTCTTC. It is translated as CASSKDRGDEQFF.

The chain combines TRBV6-4 with TRBJ2-3; 14 nucleotides agree with TRBD2. The CDR3 covers 16 residues. Per germline, CDR1 MRHNA and CDR2 SNTAGT. V lost 0 bases and J lost 4; bases outside the gene matches: 0. The CDR3 DNA follows: TGTGCCAGCAGTGACTCGACTAGCGGGGGGGCAGATACGCAGTATTTT. Protein: CASSDSTSGGADTQYF.

The CDR3, as DNA: TGTGCCAGCAGTTATGCAGGGAATGAGCAGTTCTTC. Its translation: CASSYAGNEQFF. This chain links TRBV6-5 with TRBJ2-1, with D tentatively TRBD1 (5 bases). The germline V gene encodes CDR1 MNHEY and CDR2 SVGAGI. This CDR3 is built from 12 residues. V lost 3 bases and J 7 bases, leaving 7 bases between the germline ends.

The V and J genes are TRBV11-2 and TRBJ2-7; D is unclear. The ends were cut back, 5 bases at V and 9 bases at J, with 11 bases in the middle. Looked up from germline, CDR1 is SGHAT and CDR2 is FQNNGV. The CDR3 is made up of 11 amino acids. CDR3 amino acids: CASSGLAVQYF. CDR3 nucleotides: TGTGCCAGCAGCGGCTTAGCAGTGCAGTACTTC.

The chain couples TRBV5-1 to TRBJ1-1; D is uncertain. The CDR3 contains 13 residues. V lost 1 base and J 2 bases, leaving 6 bases between the germline ends. Germline V gene lookup returns CDR1 SGHRS and CDR2 YFSETQ. CDR3 nucleotide sequence: TGCGCCAGCAGCTTGATTATAAACACTGAAGCTTTCTTT. Translating gives CASSLIINTEAFF.

The CDR3, as DNA: TGTGCCAGCAGCGTATCCCCACAGGGGTTTTACGAGCAGTACTTC. It encodes CASSVSPQGFYEQYF. This chain links TRBV9 with TRBJ2-7, with 7 bases aligning to TRBD1. CDR1 is SGDLS, CDR2 YYNGEE, per germline. The CDR3 is 15 amino acids. The V and J ends lost 1 base and 4 bases, in that order; junction bases with no gene match: 8.

This chain joins TRBV9 and TRBJ1-1; D is perhaps TRBD1 (6 bases). V lost 0 bases and J 3 bases, leaving 12 bases between the germline ends. CDR1 and CDR2 (germline): SGDLS, YYNGEE. The length of the CDR3 is 15 residues. The CDR3: CASSVDGGSYTEAFF. CDR3 bases: TGTGCCAGCAGCGTAGACGGGGGCAGTTACACTGAAGCTTTCTTT.

This rearrangement joins TRBV14 to TRBJ1-1; D gene uncertain. The CDR3 spans 14 residues. CDR1 is SGHDN, CDR2 FVKESK, per germline. V lost 0 bases and J lost 7, with 12 bases in between. The CDR3 DNA follows: TGTGCCAGCAGCCAAGAGCACGGGCAGGTTGAAGCTTTCTTT. It translates to CASSQEHGQVEAFF.

The gene calls are TRBV6-1 and TRBJ2-3; D not certain. CDR1 is MNHNS, CDR2 SASEGT, per germline. V lost 2 bases, J lost 9 bases, and 12 bases lay in between. CDR3 size: 13 residues. The CDR3 here is CASSEYGSRTQYF. For the CDR3, the DNA is TGTGCCAGCAGTGAATACGGTAGTCGGACGCAGTATTTT.